This T cell receptor (beta chain) was profiled in a study of blood T cell repertoires in COVID-19. Measured with immunoSEQ multiplex PCR; TCRdb has only the in-frame clones, and not every one. The data contain tens of thousands of clones, around nine tenths of them singletons. Trimming pared 5 bases from V and 0 bases from J, leaving 10 bases between. The CDR3 has 14 amino acids. CDR1 and CDR2 from the germline V gene are SGHAT and FQNNGV. The specimen was peripheral blood. The TCR sequence derives from a middle-aged man with acute or convalescent COVID-19. V gene TRBV11-2 combines with J gene TRBJ2-5; no reliable D call. CDR3 nucleotide sequence: TGTGCCAGCAGCATCGGCGGAAACCAAGAGACCCAGTACTTC. Translating it yields CASSIGGNQETQYF.